Presented here are 5 T cell receptor beta chains from one specimen sequenced in a study of blood T cell repertoires in COVID-19. Sequencing was performed with immunoSEQ multiplex PCR; in TCRdb, only in-frame clones are kept and a portion is missing. The sample lists roughly 200,000 clones, approximately 83% occurring once. Source material: peripheral blood. These TCRs come from a woman aged 40 to 55 with COVID-19, enrolled during active disease.

The V and J genes are TRBV3-1 (or the pseudogene TRBV3-2) and TRBJ2-5; D is perhaps TRBD2 (5 bases). The germline gives CDR1 LGHDT, CDR2 YNNKEL (reference sequence). The CDR3 consists of 13 residues. Trimming removed 4 bases from V and 1 base from J, with 7 bases in between. Here the CDR3 reads CASSPGFQETQYF. The CDR3 coding sequence is TGTGCCAGCAGCCCGGGGTTCCAAGAGACCCAGTACTTC.

This clone was picked up one time. V usage is TRBV3-1 (or the pseudogene TRBV3-2) and J usage is TRBJ1-3, with D maybe TRBD1 (6 bases). The CDR3 sequence is 18 residues long. Trimming left V 1 base short and J 0 bases short, with 16 bases between. The germline CDR1 and CDR2 sequences are LGHDT and YNNKEL (reference sequence). This CDR3 reads CASSQVARGRSSGNTIYF. For the CDR3, the DNA is TGTGCCAGCAGCCAAGTGGCCAGGGGACGCAGCTCTGGAAACACCATATATTTT.

There are a few counts of this clone. The chain couples TRBV4-1 to TRBJ2-4; 11 bases line up with TRBD2. With V trimmed by 4 bases and J by 8 bases, 13 bases remained unmatched. Germline V lookup: CDR1 MGHRA, CDR2 YSYEKL. The CDR3 spans 17 residues. The CDR3 spells CASSPGTSGGEGHIQYF. The CDR3 DNA reads TGCGCCAGCAGCCCAGGGACTAGCGGAGGTGAGGGTCACATTCAGTACTTC.

V usage is TRBV27 and J usage is TRBJ1-1; weak D call: TRBD1 (6 bases). This CDR3 has 12 amino acids. Germline V CDR1 and CDR2: MNHEY, SMNVEV (reference sequence). The ends were cut back, 5 bases at V and 11 bases at J, with 15 bases in the middle. CDR3: CASSITGQKAFF. As DNA, the CDR3 is TGTGCCAGCAGTATAACAGGACAGAAGGCTTTCTTT.

V gene TRBV27 combines with J gene TRBJ2-5, with 7 bases fitting TRBD2. This CDR3 spans 14 amino acids. Germline CDR1 and CDR2: MNHEY and SMNVEV (reference sequence). Losses at the gene ends were 5 bases for V and 0 bases for J; bases not matched to a gene: 3. The CDR3: CASSTLADQETQYF. In DNA, the CDR3 is TGTGCCAGCAGTACGCTAGCGGACCAAGAGACCCAGTACTTC.